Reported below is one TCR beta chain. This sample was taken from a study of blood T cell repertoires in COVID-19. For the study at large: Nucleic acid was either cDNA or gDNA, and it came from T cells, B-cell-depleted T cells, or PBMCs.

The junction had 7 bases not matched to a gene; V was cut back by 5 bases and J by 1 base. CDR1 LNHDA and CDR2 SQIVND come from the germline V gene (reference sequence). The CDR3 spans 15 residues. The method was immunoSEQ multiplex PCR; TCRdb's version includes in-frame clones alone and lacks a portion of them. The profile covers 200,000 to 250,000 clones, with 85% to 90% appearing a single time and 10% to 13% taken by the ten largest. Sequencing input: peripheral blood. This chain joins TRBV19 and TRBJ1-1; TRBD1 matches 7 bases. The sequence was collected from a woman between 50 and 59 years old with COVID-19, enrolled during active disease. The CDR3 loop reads CASSVRQGKNTEAFF. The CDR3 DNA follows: TGTGCCAGTAGTGTTCGACAGGGTAAGAACACTGAAGCTTTCTTT.